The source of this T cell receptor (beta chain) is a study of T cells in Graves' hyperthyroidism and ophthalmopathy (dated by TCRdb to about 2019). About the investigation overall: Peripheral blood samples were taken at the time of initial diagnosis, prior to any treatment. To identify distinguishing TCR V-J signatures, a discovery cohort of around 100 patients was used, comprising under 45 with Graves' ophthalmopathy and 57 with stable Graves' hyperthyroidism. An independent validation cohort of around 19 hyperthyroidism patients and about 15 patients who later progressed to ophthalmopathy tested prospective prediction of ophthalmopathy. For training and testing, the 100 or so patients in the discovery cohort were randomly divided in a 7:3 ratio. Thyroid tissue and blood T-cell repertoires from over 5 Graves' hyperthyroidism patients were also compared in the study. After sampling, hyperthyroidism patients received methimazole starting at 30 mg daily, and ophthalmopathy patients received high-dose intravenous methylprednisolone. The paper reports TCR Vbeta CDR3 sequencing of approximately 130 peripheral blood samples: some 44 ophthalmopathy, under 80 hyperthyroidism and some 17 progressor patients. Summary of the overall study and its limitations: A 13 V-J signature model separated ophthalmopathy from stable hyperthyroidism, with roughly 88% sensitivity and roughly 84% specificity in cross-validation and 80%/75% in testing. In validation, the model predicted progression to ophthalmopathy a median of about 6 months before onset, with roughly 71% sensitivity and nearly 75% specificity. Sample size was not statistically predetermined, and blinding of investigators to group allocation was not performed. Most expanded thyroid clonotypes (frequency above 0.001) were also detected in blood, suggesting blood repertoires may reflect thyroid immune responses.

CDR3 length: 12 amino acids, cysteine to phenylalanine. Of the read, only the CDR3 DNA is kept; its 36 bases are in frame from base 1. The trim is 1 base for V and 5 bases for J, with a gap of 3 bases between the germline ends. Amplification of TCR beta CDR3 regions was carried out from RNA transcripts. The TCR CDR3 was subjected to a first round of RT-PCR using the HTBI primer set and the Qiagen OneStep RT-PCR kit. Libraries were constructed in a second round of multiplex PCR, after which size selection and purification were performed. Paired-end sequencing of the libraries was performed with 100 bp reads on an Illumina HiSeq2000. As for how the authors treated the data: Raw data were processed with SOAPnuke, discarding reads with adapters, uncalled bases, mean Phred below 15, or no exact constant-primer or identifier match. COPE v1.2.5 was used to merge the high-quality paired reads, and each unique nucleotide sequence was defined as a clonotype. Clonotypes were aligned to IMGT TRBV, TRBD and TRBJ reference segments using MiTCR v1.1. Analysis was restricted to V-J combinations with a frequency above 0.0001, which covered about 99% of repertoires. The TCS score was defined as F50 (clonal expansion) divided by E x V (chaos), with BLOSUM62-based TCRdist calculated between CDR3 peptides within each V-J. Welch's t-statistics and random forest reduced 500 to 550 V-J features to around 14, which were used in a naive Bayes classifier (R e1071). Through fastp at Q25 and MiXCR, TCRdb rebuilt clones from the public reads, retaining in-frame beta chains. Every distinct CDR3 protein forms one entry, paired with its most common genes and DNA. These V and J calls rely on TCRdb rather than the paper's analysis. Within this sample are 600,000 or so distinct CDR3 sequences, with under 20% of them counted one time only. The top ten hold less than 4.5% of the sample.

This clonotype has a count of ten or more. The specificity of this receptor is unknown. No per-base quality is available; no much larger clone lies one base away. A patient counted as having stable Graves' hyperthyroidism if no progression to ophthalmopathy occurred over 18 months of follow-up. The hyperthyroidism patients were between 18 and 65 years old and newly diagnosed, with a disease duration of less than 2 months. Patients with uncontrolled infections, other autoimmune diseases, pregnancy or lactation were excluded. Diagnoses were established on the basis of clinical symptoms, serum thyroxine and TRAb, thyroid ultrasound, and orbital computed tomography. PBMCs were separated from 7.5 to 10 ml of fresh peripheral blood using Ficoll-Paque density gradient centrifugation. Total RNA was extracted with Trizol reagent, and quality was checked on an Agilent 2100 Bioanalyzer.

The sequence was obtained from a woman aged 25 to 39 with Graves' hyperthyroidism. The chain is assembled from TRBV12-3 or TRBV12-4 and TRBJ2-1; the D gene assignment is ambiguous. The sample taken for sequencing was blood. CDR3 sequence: CASSLVDNEQFF. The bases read TGTGCCAGCAGTTTAGTCGACAATGAGCAGTTCTTC.